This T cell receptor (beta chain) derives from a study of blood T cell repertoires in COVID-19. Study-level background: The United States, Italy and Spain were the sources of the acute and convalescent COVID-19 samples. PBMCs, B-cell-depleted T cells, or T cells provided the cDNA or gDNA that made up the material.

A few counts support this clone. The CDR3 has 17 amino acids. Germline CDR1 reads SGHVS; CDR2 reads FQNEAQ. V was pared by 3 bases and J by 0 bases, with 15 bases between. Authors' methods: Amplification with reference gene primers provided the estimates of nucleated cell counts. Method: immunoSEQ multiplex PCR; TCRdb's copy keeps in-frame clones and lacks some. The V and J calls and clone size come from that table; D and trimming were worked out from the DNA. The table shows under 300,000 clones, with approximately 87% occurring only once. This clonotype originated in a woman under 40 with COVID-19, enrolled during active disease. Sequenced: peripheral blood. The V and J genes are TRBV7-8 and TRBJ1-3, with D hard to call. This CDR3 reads CASSFFVGVGSGNTIYF. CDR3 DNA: TGTGCCAGCAGCTTTTTTGTCGGGGTAGGCTCTGGAAACACCATATATTTT.